The 18 T cell receptor beta chains given below trace back to one sample, sequenced in a study of T cells in narcolepsy. Some clones are missing from TCRdb's copy, which holds only in-frame ones; the method was immunoSEQ multiplex PCR. The sample records 25,000 or so clones, around 78% being singletons. The sequencing sample was made of CD45RA- memory CD4+ T cells from PBMCs. Every receptor here comes from a human donor with narcolepsy.

This clone was counted between two and nine times. The gene calls are TRBV7-8 and TRBJ2-1; 13 positions match TRBD2. The CDR3 covers 16 residues. Germline lookup yields CDR1 SGHVS and CDR2 FQNEAQ. V shed 8 bases and J 8 bases; nucleotides not matched to a gene: 12. CDR3 in DNA: TGTGCCAGCCTGGGAACTAGCGGGGGGGCCGTAGATGAGCAGTTCTTC. It specifies CASLGTSGGAVDEQFF.

The chain is built from TRBV19 and TRBJ2-2; D is undetermined. Deletions cut 10 bases from V and 2 bases from J, with 14 bases between. The V gene's germline CDR1 is LNHDA and CDR2 SQIVND (reference sequence). This CDR3 has 14 residues. The CDR3 sequence is CATTKVSNTGELFF. CDR3 in DNA: TGTGCCACCACGAAGGTTTCAAACACCGGGGAGCTGTTTTTT.

This clone was detected once. The chain uses TRBV28 and TRBJ1-3; no clear D. Trimming took 5 bases from V and 3 from J, leaving 14 bases between them. CDR3 length: 15 amino acids. Germline V gene lookup returns CDR1 MDHEN and CDR2 SYDVKM. The CDR3 nucleotides read TGTGCCAGCAGTACTCAAAGGGAGGGTGGAAACACCATATATTTT. As protein: CASSTQREGGNTIYF. Complete variable domain (other parts from reference TRBV28 and TRBJ1-3): DVKVTQSSRYLVKRTGEKVFLECVQDMDHENMFWYRQDPGLGLRLIYFSYDVKMKEKGDIPEGYSVSREKKERFSLILESASTNQTSMYLCASSTQREGGNTIYFGEGSWLTVV.

This clone has just a few counts. The chain carries TRBV6-1 and TRBJ2-1, with 8 bases matching TRBD2. The CDR3 extends over 15 amino acids. Germline trimming cut 3 bases from V and 8 bases from J; bases unmatched to any gene: 9. The germline gives CDR1 MNHNS, CDR2 SASEGT. The CDR3 sequence: CASSETTGGPYEQFF. In DNA, the CDR3 is TGTGCCAGCAGTGAGACGACGGGGGGGCCGTATGAGCAGTTCTTC.

The chain joins TRBV6-6 to TRBJ1-6; 9 nucleotides line up with TRBD1. V lost 6 bases and J lost 4; bases outside the gene matches: 4. This CDR3 contains 15 residues. CDR1 is MNHNY, CDR2 SVGAGI, per germline (reference sequence). The CDR3, as DNA: TGTGCCAGCAGCTCGGACAGGGGATATAATTCACCCCTCCACTTT. Translation: CASSSDRGYNSPLHF.

The chain carries TRBV7-9 and TRBJ2-5, with D perhaps given as TRBD1 or TRBD2 (7 bases each). CDR3 size: 18 residues. The germline V and J ends were trimmed by 6 bases and 4 bases, with 27 bases remaining between them. In germline, CDR1 is SEHNR, CDR2 FQNEAQ (reference sequence). CDR3 amino acids: CASSTTQGGAGLRETQYF. For the CDR3, the DNA is TGTGCCAGCAGTACCACTCAGGGGGGGGCAGGCCTCAGAGAGACCCAGTACTTC.

The CDR3 bases are TGTGCCAGCAGCCTCCTAGTCAACTCCTACGAGCAGTACTTC. It codes for CASSLLVNSYEQYF. This rearrangement joins TRBV7-2 to TRBJ2-7, with D unresolved. V was clipped by 5 bases and J by 0 bases, with 11 bases between them. The CDR3 consists of 14 residues. The germline CDR1 and CDR2 sequences are SGHTA and FQGNSA.

This clone is a singleton in its sample. The chain joins TRBV30 to TRBJ1-5; D may be TRBD1 (5 bases). V was pared by 1 base and J by 5 bases, with 12 bases between. Germline V lookup: CDR1 GTSNPN, CDR2 SVGIG (reference sequence). The CDR3 spans 14 residues. CDR3 sequence reads: CAWSAGTVDQPQHF. The CDR3 nucleotides are TGTGCCTGGAGTGCCGGGACCGTCGATCAGCCCCAGCATTTT. Supplemented by reference TRBV30 and TRBJ1-5, the full variable domain reads SQTIHQWPATLVQPVGSPLSLECTVEGTSNPNLYWYRQAAGRGLQLLFYSVGIGQISSEVPQNLSASRPQDRQFILSSKKLLLSDSGFYLCAWSAGTVDQPQHFGDGTRLSIL.

V usage is TRBV6-5 and J usage is TRBJ1-4; TRBD1 matches 12 bases. V shed 2 bases and J 8 bases; nucleotides not matched to a gene: 6. The length of the CDR3 is 16 residues. Germline-derived CDR1 and CDR2 are MNHEY and SVGAGI. CDR3 sequence (DNA): TGTGCCAGCAGTTACGGGATGGGGACAGGGGGCGAAAAACTGTTTTTT. Encoded protein: CASSYGMGTGGEKLFF.

V is TRBV10-3 and J is TRBJ1-2; 8 nucleotides align to TRBD1. V was pared by 6 bases and J by 3 bases, with 6 bases of the junction left unmatched. Per the germline V gene, CDR1 is ENHRY and CDR2 is SYGVKD. The CDR3 totals 14 residues. CDR3: CAISKDRDHYGYTF. The CDR3 nucleotides are TGTGCCATCAGCAAGGACAGGGATCACTATGGCTACACCTTC.

V gene TRBV4-2 combines with J gene TRBJ2-3, with 8 bases identical to TRBD2. Trimming at V came to 4 bases and at J to 4 bases, leaving 10 bases not matched to a gene. The CDR3 is 16 amino acids. Looked up from germline, CDR1 is LGHNA and CDR2 is YNFKEQ. The DNA for the CDR3 is TGTGCCAGCAGCCTGACCGCGGGGGGATCTTCAGATACGCAGTATTTT. Its protein is CASSLTAGGSSDTQYF.

V is TRBV27 and J is TRBJ2-1; 9 bases align to TRBD2. The CDR3 covers 18 residues. Per the germline V gene, CDR1 is MNHEY and CDR2 is SMNVEV (reference sequence). The junction had 13 bases not matched to a gene; V was cut back by 3 bases and J by 4 bases. The CDR3 loop is CASSLRRLGTSRYNEQFF. The CDR3 nucleotides read TGTGCCAGCAGTTTGAGGAGACTGGGGACTAGCAGATACAATGAGCAGTTCTTC.

This chain connects TRBV11-3 to TRBJ1-1, with D perhaps matching TRBD1 (6 bases). Per the germline V gene, CDR1 is SGHNT and CDR2 is YENEEA. CDR3 size: 14 residues. Trimming removed 4 bases from V and 3 bases from J, with 12 bases in between. CDR3 coding DNA: TGTGCCAGCAGCTGGGGGGGGCCGGACACTGAAGCTTTCTTT. It yields the protein CASSWGGPDTEAFF.

This clone occurred a few times. This rearrangement joins TRBV5-1 to TRBJ2-1; the match to TRBD2 covers 14 bases. From germline, CDR1 is SGHRS and CDR2 YFSETQ. The CDR3 is 15 amino acids. The V gene end was trimmed by 3 bases and the J gene end by 8 bases; junction bases not matched to a gene: 4. CDR3 bases: TGCGCCAGCAGCTGGGGACTAGCGGGGGTCTATGAGCAGTTCTTC. It is translated as CASSWGLAGVYEQFF.

The chain joins TRBV27 to TRBJ2-7; D call uncertain. Germline-derived CDR1 and CDR2 are MNHEY and SMNVEV (reference sequence). This CDR3 has 14 amino acids. The V and J ends lost 3 bases and 0 bases respectively, with 9 bases between them. The CDR3 region has the DNA TGTGCCAGCAGTTTGGATGGGGTCTCCTACGAGCAGTACTTC. This translates into CASSLDGVSYEQYF.

The chain carries TRBV14 and TRBJ2-3; TRBD1 or TRBD2 may be the D gene (6 bases each). Germline V lookup: CDR1 SGHDN, CDR2 FVKESK. The CDR3 has 17 amino acids. Trimming took off 1 base at V and 4 bases at J, with 18 bases between the two ends. In DNA, the CDR3 is TGTGCCAGCAGCCAAGTAGGGGGGCTAGCATCCGCAGATACGCAGTATTTT. As protein: CASSQVGGLASADTQYF.

The rearrangement joins TRBV21-1 to TRBJ1-2; TRBD1, as called in the table, went unchecked against the DNA. TRBV21-1 counts as a pseudogene. The CDR3 length is 16 residues. CDR3 amino acids: CASSAGQGIGFYGYTF. In DNA, the CDR3 is TGTGCCAGCAGCGCCGGACAGGGTATCGGTTTCTATGGCTACACCTTC.

This chain joins TRBV7-6 and TRBJ2-3; D not resolved. There are 15 residues in the CDR3. Per the germline V gene, CDR1 is SGHVS and CDR2 is FNYEAQ. Trimming pared 2 bases from V and 1 base from J, leaving 10 bases between. DNA of the CDR3: TGTGCCAGCAGCTTACAGGCCAGACGCACAGATACGCAGTATTTT. Protein sequence: CASSLQARRTDTQYF.